The 27 T cell receptor beta chains listed next were all sequenced from one sample in a study of shared clonotypes between healthy human individuals. The protocol was immunoSEQ multiplex PCR, while the TCRdb copy is restricted to in-frame clones and leaves out a portion. The sample has some 490,000 clones; approximately 81% are singletons. The sequencing sample was made of PBMCs. The receptors were sampled from a woman between 40 and 55 years old in good health. Some clones in this sample may be carry-over from other donors' samples.

The chain is built from TRBV29-1 and TRBJ2-7; 8 bases are shared with TRBD2. Germline lookup yields CDR1 SQVTM and CDR2 ANQGSEA. The CDR3 runs to 15 residues. V was clipped by 6 bases and J by 2 bases; unmatched bases: 12. CDR3 sequence reads: CSVVRVSGRTYEQYF. In nucleotides, the CDR3 is TGCAGCGTCGTGAGAGTAAGCGGGAGAACCTACGAGCAGTACTTC.

V gene TRBV28 combines with J gene TRBJ2-1, with 13 nucleotides matching TRBD2. The junction had 2 bases not matched to a gene; V was cut back by 4 bases and J by 5 bases. From germline, CDR1 is MDHEN and CDR2 SYDVKM. This CDR3 is 15 amino acids long. CDR3 in DNA: TGTGCCAGCAGTTGGGGGACTAGCGGGAACAATGAGCAGTTCTTC. This translates into CASSWGTSGNNEQFF.

The CDR3 nucleotides are TGTGCCAGCAGCCCCCCAGGGACAACCTACAATGAGCAGTTCTTC. Protein sequence: CASSPPGTTYNEQFF. The chain joins TRBV28 to TRBJ2-1, with D tentatively TRBD1 (6 bases). Germline CDR1 is MDHEN and CDR2 is SYDVKM. The V end was cut by 6 bases, the J end by 2 bases, with 14 bases between. The CDR3 is 15 residues long.

This chain connects TRBV28 to TRBJ2-3; no firm D call. Germline V CDR1 and CDR2: MDHEN, SYDVKM. Trimming pared 8 bases from V and 9 bases from J, leaving 15 bases between. This CDR3 has 12 residues. The CDR3 spells CASSPGPRTQYF. CDR3 in DNA: TGTGCCAGCTCACCGGGCCCCCGAACGCAGTATTTT.

V and J are TRBV4-1 and TRBJ2-7, with 9 bases identical to TRBD1. Germline V gene data show CDR1 as MGHRA and CDR2 as YSYEKL. CDR3 size: 13 residues. Unmatched junction bases numbered 1, after V lost 4 bases and J lost 3 bases. CDR3 sequence reads: CASSPDRGYEQYF. The CDR3 nucleotides read TGCGCCAGCAGCCCGGACAGGGGCTACGAGCAGTACTTC.

V and J are TRBV11-2 and TRBJ2-3; 12 bases are a match to TRBD2. Germline V gives CDR1 SGHAT, CDR2 FQNNGV. CDR3 length equals 16 residues. V lost 2 bases, J lost 3 bases, and 3 bases stayed unmatched. The CDR3 DNA sequence: TGTGCCAGCAGCTTAAGACTAGCGGGGGATACAGATACGCAGTATTTT. Its protein product is CASSLRLAGDTDTQYF.

This clone was observed once. The chain is built from TRBV9 and TRBJ1-4; a weak D match, TRBD1 (6 bases). Per the germline V gene, CDR1 is SGDLS and CDR2 is YYNGEE. V shed 4 bases and J shed 0 bases, with 10 bases lying between them. The CDR3 consists of 15 residues. DNA for the CDR3: TGTGCCAGCAGCAGGGGACAAGCAACTAATGAAAAACTGTTTTTT. Translation: CASSRGQATNEKLFF.

This sequence joins TRBV9 and TRBJ1-5; D is perhaps TRBD1 (6 bases). CDR3 length: 15 residues. Looked up from germline, CDR1 is SGDLS and CDR2 is YYNGEE. V lost 4 bases and J lost 7, with 18 bases in between. CDR3 protein: CASSLTGTVGQPQHF. The DNA for the CDR3 is TGTGCCAGCAGCTTAACAGGGACGGTCGGACAGCCCCAGCATTTT.

For this clone: One base separates it from a far larger clone, so it is likely a read error. Within the sample, other DNA sequences also encode this same CDR3. The rearrangement links TRBV11-2 to TRBJ2-4; 12 nucleotides agree with TRBD1. The germline V gene has CDR1 SGHAT and CDR2 FQNNGV. The CDR3 runs to 15 residues. The junction had 5 bases not matched to a gene; V was cut back by 2 bases and J by 9 bases. The CDR3 DNA is TGTGCCAGCAGCTTACCCTGGGACAGGGGGCCCATTCAGTACTTC. This translates into CASSLPWDRGPIQYF.

The rearrangement joins TRBV4-3 to TRBJ2-1, with 10 bases fitting TRBD2. There are 16 residues in the CDR3. Germline CDR1 LGHNA, CDR2 YSLEER. J lost 7 bases, V lost 0 bases, and 6 bases had no gene match. The CDR3 nucleotides read TGCGCCAGCAGCCAAGATCTGGGACTAGCGTCAAATGAGCAGTTCTTC. Translation: CASSQDLGLASNEQFF.

The chain recombines TRBV7-8 with TRBJ1-1; D not resolved. From germline, CDR1 is SGHVS and CDR2 FQNEAQ. The V and J ends lost 4 bases and 6 bases respectively, with 12 bases between them. The CDR3 loop spans 13 amino acids. The CDR3 here is CASSSEGRAEAFF. The CDR3 DNA follows: TGTGCCAGCAGCTCCGAAGGGAGGGCTGAAGCTTTCTTT.

The chain is built from TRBV5-4 and TRBJ2-1, with D tentatively TRBD2 (5 bases). V lost 3 bases, J lost 6 bases, and 19 bases lay in between. Germline V gene lookup returns CDR1 SGHNT and CDR2 YYREEE (reference sequence). This CDR3 contains 16 residues. CDR3 DNA sequence: TGTGCCAGCAGCTCAGCAGAGTGGGGAGCTAGCAATGAGCAGTTCTTC. Translated, it gives CASSSAEWGASNEQFF.

The rearrangement uses TRBV19 and TRBJ2-7; D perhaps matches TRBD1 (7 bases). Germline CDR1 and CDR2: LNHDA and SQIVND (reference sequence). The CDR3 runs 15 residues. Between the trimmed V and J ends, which lost 5 bases and 6 bases, there was a span of 20 bases. CDR3 coding DNA: TGTGCCAGTAGTGCGCAAACAGGGGCCGGGGGCGAGCAGTACTTC. Translating it yields CASSAQTGAGGEQYF.

Concerning this clone: The junction departs from the called germline gene at one end, perhaps through a read error. The rearrangement uses TRBV4-1 and TRBJ2-5, with D perhaps matching TRBD1 (6 bases). The J call may be mistaken, given a closer DNA end match to TRBJ2-7. CDR1 MGHRA and CDR2 YSYEKL come from the germline V gene. CDR3 length: 14 residues. The CDR3 coding sequence is TGTGCCAGCAGCCGCGAGGACAGAACCTACGAGCAGTACTTC. Its protein product is CASSREDRTYEQYF.

The rearrangement joins TRBV29-1 to TRBJ1-1; 7 bases match TRBD1. The germline CDR1 and CDR2 sequences are SQVTM and ANQGSEA. The V gene end was trimmed by 1 base and the J gene end by 5 bases; junction bases not matched to a gene: 4. The CDR3 length is 13 residues. CDR3 DNA sequence: TGCAGCGTTGAAGCTCAGGGGGGGACTGAAGCTTTCTTT. Translating it yields CSVEAQGGTEAFF.

The J gene is TRBJ1-4, the V gene TRBV4-2; D is unresolved. CDR1 and CDR2 from the germline V gene are LGHNA and YNFKEQ. CDR3 length equals 12 residues. Deletions cut 7 bases from V and 2 bases from J, with 5 bases between. The CDR3 DNA reads as TGTGCCAGCACAATGACTAATGAAAAACTGTTTTTT. It encodes CASTMTNEKLFF.

With respect to this clone: A much more abundant neighbour one base away suggests this may be a read error. The same CDR3 also results from other DNA sequences found in this sample. The chain uses TRBV7-2 and TRBJ1-1; D gene uncertain. V gave up 5 bases and J gave up 5 bases, with 9 bases separating them. Germline V lookup: CDR1 SGHTA, CDR2 FQGNSA. The CDR3 is 12 amino acids. The CDR3 reads CASSNPGTEAFF. CDR3 coding DNA: TGTGCCAGCAGCAACCCTGGGACTGAAGCTTTCTTT.

This clone was detected only a few times. The J gene is TRBJ2-5, the V gene TRBV5-1, with D tentatively TRBD1 (6 bases). The V end was cut by 5 bases, the J end by 5 bases, with 16 bases between. This CDR3 spans 14 amino acids. From germline, CDR1 is SGHRS and CDR2 YFSETQ. The CDR3 DNA is TGCGCCAGCAGGTGGGGGCTAGCTCAGGAGACCCAGTACTTC. Translating gives CASRWGLAQETQYF.

The chain links TRBV6-1 to TRBJ2-7, with TRBD2 matching over 13 bases. Germline CDR1 MNHNS, CDR2 SASEGT. The CDR3 loop spans 15 amino acids. J lost 2 bases, V lost 6 bases, and 4 bases had no gene match. CDR3: CASRWTSGSAYEQYF. In DNA, the CDR3 is TGTGCCAGCAGGTGGACTAGCGGGAGCGCCTACGAGCAGTACTTC.

The chain recombines TRBV6-5 with TRBJ2-7, with a tentative D call TRBD2 (5 bases). The CDR3 is 13 amino acids. V lost 8 bases and J lost 1, with 12 bases in between. Germline V lookup: CDR1 MNHEY, CDR2 SVGAGI. The CDR3, as DNA: TGTGCCAGCGCCGCACCGGGATCCTACGAGCAGTACTTC. It yields the protein CASAAPGSYEQYF.

The genes are TRBV5-8 and TRBJ2-6; the match to TRBD2 covers 7 bases. With 0 bases clipped from V and 0 bases from J, the junction kept 6 bases outside the gene matches. Germline V gives CDR1 SGHTS, CDR2 YDEGEE. The CDR3 runs 18 residues. As DNA, the CDR3 is TGTGCCAGCAGCTTGGCTGCGGGAGCGTTCTCTGGGGCCAACGTCCTGACTTTC. Translation: CASSLAAGAFSGANVLTF.

This clone is a singleton in its sample. Given a far larger clone just one base away, this is likely a sequencing read error. The genes are TRBV7-6 and TRBJ2-7; no clear D. This CDR3 spans 14 amino acids. The germline V gene has CDR1 SGHVS and CDR2 FNYEAQ. The germline V and J ends were trimmed by 1 base and 0 bases, with 7 bases remaining between them. CDR3 bases: TGTGCCAGCAGCTTAGGCTGGAGCTCCTACGAGCAGTACTTC. The encoded protein is CASSLGWSSYEQYF.

Notes on this clone: A far larger clone is a single base away, which makes a read error likely. Without the conserved terminal phenylalanine or tryptophan, this CDR3 likely stems from a read error. It is unclear where the CDR3 begins or ends on the DNA, so no DNA is shown, and the CDR3 is as TCRdb lists it. The rearrangement uses TRBV2 and TRBJ1-1. The CDR3 is made up of 10 amino acids, end residues included. CDR1 is SNHLY, CDR2 FYNNEI, per germline. The CDR3 protein is CASSEVESFL.

This clone has a handful of counts. One base separates it from a far larger clone, so it is likely a read error. The genes are TRBV29-1 and TRBJ1-1; 8 positions match TRBD1. Looked up from germline, CDR1 is SQVTM and CDR2 is ANQGSEA. V shed 7 bases and J 2 bases; nucleotides not matched to a gene: 6. CDR3 length: 13 amino acids. The CDR3 bases are TGCAGCGCAGGACAGGGAATTAACACTGAAGCTTTCTTT. It translates to CSAGQGINTEAFF.

This chain uses TRBV15 with TRBJ2-1; unclear D gene. The CDR3 length is 13 residues. The V gene's germline CDR1 is LNHNV and CDR2 YYDKDF (reference sequence). V was cut by 0 bases and J by 12 bases, with 12 bases left in between. CDR3 in amino acids: CATSRDLEEVQFF. The CDR3 nucleotides read TGTGCCACCAGCAGAGATCTTGAGGAAGTGCAGTTCTTC.

CDR3 nucleotides: TGTGCCATCAGTGAGTCGAGGGAAGACATTCAGTACTTC. Its protein is CAISESREDIQYF. The J gene is TRBJ2-4, the V gene TRBV10-3; TRBD2 is a possible D gene (5 bases). With 0 bases removed from V and 8 bases from J, the gap between germline ends came to 8 bases. CDR3 length: 13 residues. The germline gives CDR1 ENHRY, CDR2 SYGVKD.

V is TRBV28 and J is TRBJ1-2; TRBD1 is a possible D gene (5 bases). In germline, CDR1 is MDHEN, CDR2 SYDVKM. The V end was cut by 8 bases, the J end by 7 bases, with 17 bases between. The length of the CDR3 is 13 residues. CDR3 sequence (DNA): TGTGCCAGCCTACACGGAGGGGCTTTTGGCTACACCTTC. This gives the protein CASLHGGAFGYTF.